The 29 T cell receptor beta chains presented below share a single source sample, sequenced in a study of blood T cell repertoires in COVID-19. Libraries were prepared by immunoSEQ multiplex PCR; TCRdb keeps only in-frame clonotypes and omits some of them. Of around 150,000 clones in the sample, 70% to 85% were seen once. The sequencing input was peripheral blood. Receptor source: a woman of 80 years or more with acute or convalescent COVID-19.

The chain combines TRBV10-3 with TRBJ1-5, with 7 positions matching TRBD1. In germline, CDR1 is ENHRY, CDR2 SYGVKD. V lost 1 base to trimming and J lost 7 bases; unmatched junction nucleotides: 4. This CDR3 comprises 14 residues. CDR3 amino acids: CAISEYRGGQPQHF. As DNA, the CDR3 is TGTGCCATCAGTGAGTACAGGGGTGGGCAGCCCCAGCATTTT.

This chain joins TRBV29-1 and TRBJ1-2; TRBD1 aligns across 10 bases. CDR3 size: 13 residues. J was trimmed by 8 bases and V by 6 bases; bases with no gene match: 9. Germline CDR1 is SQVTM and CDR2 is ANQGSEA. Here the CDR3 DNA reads TGCAGCGTCGAGGGGACAGGGGTTGGCGGCTACACCTTC. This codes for CSVEGTGVGGYTF.

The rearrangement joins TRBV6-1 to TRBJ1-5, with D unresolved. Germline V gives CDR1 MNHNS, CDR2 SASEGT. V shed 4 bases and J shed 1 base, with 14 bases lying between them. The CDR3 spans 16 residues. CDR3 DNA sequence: TGTGCCAGCAGTGGGGCTTCCCGGATAAGCAATCAGCCCCAGCATTTT. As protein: CASSGASRISNQPQHF.

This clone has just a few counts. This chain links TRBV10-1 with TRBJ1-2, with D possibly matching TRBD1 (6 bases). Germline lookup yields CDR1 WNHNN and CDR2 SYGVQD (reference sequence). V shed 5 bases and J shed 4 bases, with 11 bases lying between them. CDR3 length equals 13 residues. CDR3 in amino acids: CASSQGQSYGYTF. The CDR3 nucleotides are TGCGCCAGCAGTCAAGGACAGAGCTATGGCTACACCTTC.

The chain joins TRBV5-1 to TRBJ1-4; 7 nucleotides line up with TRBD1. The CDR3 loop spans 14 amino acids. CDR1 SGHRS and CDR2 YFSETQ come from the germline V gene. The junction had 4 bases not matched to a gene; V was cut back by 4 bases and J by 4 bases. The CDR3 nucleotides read TGCGCCAGCAGCACCGACAGGGATAATGAAAAACTGTTTTTT. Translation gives CASSTDRDNEKLFF.

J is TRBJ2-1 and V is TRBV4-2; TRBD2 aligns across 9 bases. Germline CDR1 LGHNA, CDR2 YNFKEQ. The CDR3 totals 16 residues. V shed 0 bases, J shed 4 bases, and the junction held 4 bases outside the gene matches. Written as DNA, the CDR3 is TGTGCCAGCAGCCAAGAGCCAGCGGGAGGTTACAATGAGCAGTTCTTC. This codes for CASSQEPAGGYNEQFF.

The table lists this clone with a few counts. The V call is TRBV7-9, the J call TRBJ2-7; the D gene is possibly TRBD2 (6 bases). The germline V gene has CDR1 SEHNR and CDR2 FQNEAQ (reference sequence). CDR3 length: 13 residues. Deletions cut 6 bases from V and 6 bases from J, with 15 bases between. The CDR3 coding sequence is TGTGCCAGCAGTTCCGGCGGGGAAGCCGAGCAGTACTTC. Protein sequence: CASSSGGEAEQYF.

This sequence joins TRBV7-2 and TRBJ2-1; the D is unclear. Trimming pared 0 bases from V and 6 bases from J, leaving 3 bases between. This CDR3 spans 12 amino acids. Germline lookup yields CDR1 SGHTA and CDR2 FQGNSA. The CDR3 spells CASSLAANEQFF. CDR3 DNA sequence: TGTGCCAGCAGCTTAGCGGCCAATGAGCAGTTCTTC.

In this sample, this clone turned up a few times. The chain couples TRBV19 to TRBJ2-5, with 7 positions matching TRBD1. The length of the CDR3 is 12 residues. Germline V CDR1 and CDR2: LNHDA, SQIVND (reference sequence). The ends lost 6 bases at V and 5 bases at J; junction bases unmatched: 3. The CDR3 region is CASRDRVETQYF. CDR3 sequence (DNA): TGTGCCAGTAGAGACAGGGTGGAGACCCAGTACTTC.

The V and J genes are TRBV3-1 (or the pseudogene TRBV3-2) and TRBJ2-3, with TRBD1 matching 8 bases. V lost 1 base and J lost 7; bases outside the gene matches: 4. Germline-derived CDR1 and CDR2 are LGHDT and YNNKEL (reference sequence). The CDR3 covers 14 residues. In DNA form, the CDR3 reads TGTGCCAGCAGCCAAGGACAGGGGAAGAATACGCAGTATTTT. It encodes CASSQGQGKNTQYF.

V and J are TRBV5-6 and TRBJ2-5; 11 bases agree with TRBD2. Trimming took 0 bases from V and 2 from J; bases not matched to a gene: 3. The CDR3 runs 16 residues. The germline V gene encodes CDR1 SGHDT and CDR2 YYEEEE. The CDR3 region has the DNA TGTGCCAGCAGCTTGGGGGGACTAGCGGTACAAGAGACCCAGTACTTC. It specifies CASSLGGLAVQETQYF. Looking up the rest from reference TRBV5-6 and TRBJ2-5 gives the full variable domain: DAGVTQSPTHLIKTRGQQVTLRCSPKSGHDTVSWYQQALGQGPQFIFQYYEEEERQRGNFPDRFSGHQFPNYSSELNVNALLLGDSALYLCASSLGGLAVQETQYFGPGTRLLVL.

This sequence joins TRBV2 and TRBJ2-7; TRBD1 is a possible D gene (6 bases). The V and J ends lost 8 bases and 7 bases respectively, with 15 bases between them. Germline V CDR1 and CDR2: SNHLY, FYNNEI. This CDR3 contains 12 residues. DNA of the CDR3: TGTGCCAGCGCCAGTCAGGGGTGGGAGCAGTACTTC. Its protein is CASASQGWEQYF.

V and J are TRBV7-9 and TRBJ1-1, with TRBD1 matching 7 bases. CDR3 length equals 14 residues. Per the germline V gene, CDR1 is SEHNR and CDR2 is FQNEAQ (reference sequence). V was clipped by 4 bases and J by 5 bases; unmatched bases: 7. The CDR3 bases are TGTGCCAGCAGCTCGTTAGGGGGCCAGACTGAAGCTTTCTTT. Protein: CASSSLGGQTEAFF.

As DNA, the CDR3 is TGTGCCAGCAGCCAAGGGGGCAGAACCTACGAGCAGTACTTC. Its translation is CASSQGGRTYEQYF. The chain links TRBV3-1 (or the pseudogene TRBV3-2) to TRBJ2-7; D is perhaps TRBD1 (5 bases). Deletions cut 1 base from V and 2 bases from J, with 9 bases between. The CDR3 covers 14 residues. Per the germline V gene, CDR1 is LGHDT and CDR2 is YNNKEL (reference sequence).

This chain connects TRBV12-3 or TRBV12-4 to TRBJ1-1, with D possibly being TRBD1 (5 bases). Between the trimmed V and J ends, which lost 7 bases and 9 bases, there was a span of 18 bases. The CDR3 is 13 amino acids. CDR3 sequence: CASMDGGGIQAFF. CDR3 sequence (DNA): TGTGCCAGCATGGACGGGGGAGGAATCCAAGCTTTCTTT.

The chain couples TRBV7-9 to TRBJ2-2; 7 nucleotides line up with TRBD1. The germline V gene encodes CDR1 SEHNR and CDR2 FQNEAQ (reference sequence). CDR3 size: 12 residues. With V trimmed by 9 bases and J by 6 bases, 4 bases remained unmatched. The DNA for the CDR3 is TGTGCCAGACAGGGGAAGGCCGGGGAGCTGTTTTTT. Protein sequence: CARQGKAGELFF.

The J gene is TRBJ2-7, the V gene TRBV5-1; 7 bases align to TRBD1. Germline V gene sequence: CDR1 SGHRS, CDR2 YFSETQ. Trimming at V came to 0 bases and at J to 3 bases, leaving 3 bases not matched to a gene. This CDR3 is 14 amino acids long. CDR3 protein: CASSLAGQRYEQYF. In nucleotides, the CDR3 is TGCGCCAGCAGCTTGGCGGGACAGCGCTACGAGCAGTACTTC.

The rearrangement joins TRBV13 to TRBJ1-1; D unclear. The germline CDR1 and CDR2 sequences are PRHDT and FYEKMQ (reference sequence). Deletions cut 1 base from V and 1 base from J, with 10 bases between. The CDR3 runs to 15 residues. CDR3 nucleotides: TGTGCCAGCAGCTTAGCCTCAACGGGGAACACTGAAGCTTTCTTT. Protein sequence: CASSLASTGNTEAFF.

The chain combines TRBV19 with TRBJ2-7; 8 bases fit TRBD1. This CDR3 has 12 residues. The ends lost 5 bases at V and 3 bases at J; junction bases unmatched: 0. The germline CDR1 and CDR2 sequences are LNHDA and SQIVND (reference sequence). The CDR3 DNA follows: TGTGCCAGTAGTGACAGGGGCTACGAGCAGTACTTC. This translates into CASSDRGYEQYF.

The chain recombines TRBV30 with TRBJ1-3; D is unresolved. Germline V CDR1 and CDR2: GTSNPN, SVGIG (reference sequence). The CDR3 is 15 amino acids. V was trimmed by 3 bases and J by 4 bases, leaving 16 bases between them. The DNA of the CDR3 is TGTGCCTGGAGCCATACACGAGCTAGAGGAAACACCATATATTTT. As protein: CAWSHTRARGNTIYF.

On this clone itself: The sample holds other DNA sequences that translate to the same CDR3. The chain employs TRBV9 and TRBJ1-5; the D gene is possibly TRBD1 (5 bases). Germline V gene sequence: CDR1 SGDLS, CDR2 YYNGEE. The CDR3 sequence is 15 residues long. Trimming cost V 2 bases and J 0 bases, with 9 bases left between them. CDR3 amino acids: CASSVGGYSNQPQHF. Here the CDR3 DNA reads TGTGCCAGCAGCGTGGGGGGTTATAGCAATCAGCCCCAGCATTTT.

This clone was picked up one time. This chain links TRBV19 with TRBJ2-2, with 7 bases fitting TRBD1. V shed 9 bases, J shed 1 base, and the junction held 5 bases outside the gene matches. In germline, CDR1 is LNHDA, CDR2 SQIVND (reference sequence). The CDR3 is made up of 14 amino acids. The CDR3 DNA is TGTGCCAGCAGACAGGGAAGGAACACCGGGGAGCTGTTTTTT. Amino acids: CASRQGRNTGELFF. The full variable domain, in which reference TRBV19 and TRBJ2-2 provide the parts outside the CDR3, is DGGITQSPKYLFRKEGQNVTLSCEQNLNHDAMYWYRQDPGQGLRLIYYSQIVNDFQKGDIAEGYSVSREKKESFPLTVTSAQKNPTAFYLCASRQGRNTGELFFGEGSRLTVL.

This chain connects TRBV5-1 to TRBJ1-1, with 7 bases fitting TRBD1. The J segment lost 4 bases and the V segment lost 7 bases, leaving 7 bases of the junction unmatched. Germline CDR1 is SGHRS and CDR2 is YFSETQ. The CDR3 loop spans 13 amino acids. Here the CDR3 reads CASHGQEGTEAFF. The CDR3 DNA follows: TGCGCCAGCCACGGACAGGAAGGCACTGAAGCTTTCTTT.

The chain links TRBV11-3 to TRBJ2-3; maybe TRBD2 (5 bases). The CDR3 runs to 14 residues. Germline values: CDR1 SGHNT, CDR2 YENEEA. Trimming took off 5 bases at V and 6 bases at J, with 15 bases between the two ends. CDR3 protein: CASSKRAAADTQYF. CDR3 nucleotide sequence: TGTGCCAGCAGCAAACGGGCAGCGGCCGATACGCAGTATTTT. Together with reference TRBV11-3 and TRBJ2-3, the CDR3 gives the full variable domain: EAGVVQSPRYKIIEKKQPVAFWCNPISGHNTLYWYLQNLGQGPELLIRYENEEAVDDSQLPKDRFSAERLKGVDSTLKIQPAELGDSAVYLCASSKRAAADTQYFGPGTRLTVL.

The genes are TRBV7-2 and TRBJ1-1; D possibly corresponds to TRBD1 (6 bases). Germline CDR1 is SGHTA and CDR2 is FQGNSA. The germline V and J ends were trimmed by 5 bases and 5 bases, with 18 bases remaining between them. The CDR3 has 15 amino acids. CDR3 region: CASSPPGTGRTEAFF. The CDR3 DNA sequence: TGTGCCAGCAGCCCACCGGGCACAGGGCGGACTGAAGCTTTCTTT.

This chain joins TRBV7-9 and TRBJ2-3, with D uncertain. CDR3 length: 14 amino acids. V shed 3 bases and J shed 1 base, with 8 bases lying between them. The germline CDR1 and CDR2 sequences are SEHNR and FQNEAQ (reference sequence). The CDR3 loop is CASSLASGTDTQYF. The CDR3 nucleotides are TGTGCCAGCAGCTTGGCTTCAGGCACAGATACGCAGTATTTT.

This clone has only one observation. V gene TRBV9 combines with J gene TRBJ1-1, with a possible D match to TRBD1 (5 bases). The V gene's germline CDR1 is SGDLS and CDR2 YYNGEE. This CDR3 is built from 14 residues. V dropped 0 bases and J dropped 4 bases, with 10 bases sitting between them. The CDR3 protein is CASSVAGLATEAFF. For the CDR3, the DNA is TGTGCCAGCAGCGTAGCAGGGTTGGCCACTGAAGCTTTCTTT.

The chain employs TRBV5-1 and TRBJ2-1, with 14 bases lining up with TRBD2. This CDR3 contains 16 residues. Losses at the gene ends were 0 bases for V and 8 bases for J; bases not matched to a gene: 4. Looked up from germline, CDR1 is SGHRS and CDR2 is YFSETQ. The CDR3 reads CASSLEGLAGVDEQFF. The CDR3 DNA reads TGCGCCAGCAGCTTGGAGGGACTAGCGGGAGTAGATGAGCAGTTCTTC.

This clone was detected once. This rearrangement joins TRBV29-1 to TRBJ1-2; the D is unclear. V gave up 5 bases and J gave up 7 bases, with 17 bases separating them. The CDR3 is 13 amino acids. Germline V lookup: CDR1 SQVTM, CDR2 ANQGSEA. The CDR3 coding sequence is TGCAGCGTTCGCCCGACCAGGCTCAGTGGCTACACCTTC. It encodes CSVRPTRLSGYTF.